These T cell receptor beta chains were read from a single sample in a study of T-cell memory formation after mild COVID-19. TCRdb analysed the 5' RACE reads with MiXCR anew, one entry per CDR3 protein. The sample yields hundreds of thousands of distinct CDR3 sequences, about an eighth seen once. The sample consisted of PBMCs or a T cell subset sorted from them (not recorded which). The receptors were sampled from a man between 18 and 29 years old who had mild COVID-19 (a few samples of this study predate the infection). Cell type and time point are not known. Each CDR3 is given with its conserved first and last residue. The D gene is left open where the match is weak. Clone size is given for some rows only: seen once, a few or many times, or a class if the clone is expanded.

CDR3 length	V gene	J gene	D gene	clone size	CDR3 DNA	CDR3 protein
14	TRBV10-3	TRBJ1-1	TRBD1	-	TGTGCCATTCGGTCCGGGACAGAGAAGACTGAAGCTTTCTTT	CAIRSGTEKTEAFF
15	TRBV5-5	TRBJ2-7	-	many	TGTGCCAGCAGCCCCCATCCAGACGGGACCTACGAGCAGTACTTC	CASSPHPDGTYEQYF
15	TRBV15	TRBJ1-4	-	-	TGTGCCACCAGCCCCTCGGGGGAACACGTCGAAAAACTGTTTTTT	CATSPSGEHVEKLFF
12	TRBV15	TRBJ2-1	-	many	TGTGCCACCAGCAGGGGTTACAATGAGCAGTTCTTC	CATSRGYNEQFF
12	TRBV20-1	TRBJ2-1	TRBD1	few	TGCAGCCCGGGACAGACCTACAATGAGCAGTTCTTC	CSPGQTYNEQFF
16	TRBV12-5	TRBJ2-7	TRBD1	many	TGTGCTAGTGGTTTGCCAACCCACAGGGGACGGTACGAGCAGTACTTC	CASGLPTHRGRYEQYF
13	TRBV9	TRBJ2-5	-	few	TGTGCCAGCAGTCCCGAAGCAGCAGAGACCCAGTACTTC	CASSPEAAETQYF
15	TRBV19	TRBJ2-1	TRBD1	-	TGTGCCAGTAGTGGACAGGCCAGCTCCTACAATGAGCAGTTCTTC	CASSGQASSYNEQFF
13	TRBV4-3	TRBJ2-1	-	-	TGCGCCAGCAGCCAGCCATGGACGAATGAGCAGTTCTTC	CASSQPWTNEQFF
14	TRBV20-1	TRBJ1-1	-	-	TGCAGTGCTAGAGATCGACGGGGGCTCCCTGAAGCTTTCTTT	CSARDRRGLPEAFF
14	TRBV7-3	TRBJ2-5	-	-	TGTGCCAGCAGCTTACAGGGGGGCCCAGAGACCCAGTACTTC	CASSLQGGPETQYF
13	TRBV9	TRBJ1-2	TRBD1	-	TGTGCCAGCAGCGTTCCAGGGGGTTATGGCTACACCTTC	CASSVPGGYGYTF
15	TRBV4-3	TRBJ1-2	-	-	TGCGCCAGCAGCCAAGATGGAGCGGCAAACTATGGCTACACCTTC	CASSQDGAANYGYTF
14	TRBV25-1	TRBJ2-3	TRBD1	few	TGTGCCAGCAGTGGGACAGGGGGAGCAGATACGCAGTATTTT	CASSGTGGADTQYF
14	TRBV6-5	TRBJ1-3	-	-	TGTGCCAGCAGTCTCGTCTCTGGCGGAAACACCATATATTTT	CASSLVSGGNTIYF
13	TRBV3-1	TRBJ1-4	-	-	TGTGCCAGCAGCCAACCCGGTACTGAAAAACTGTTTTTT	CASSQPGTEKLFF
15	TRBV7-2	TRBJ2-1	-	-	TGTGCCAGCAGCTTAGGGGGGGGCCTTGTCAATGAGCAGTTCTTC	CASSLGGGLVNEQFF
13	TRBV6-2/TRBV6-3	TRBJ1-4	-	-	TGTGCCAGCAGTTACTCCGGGGACCTCGAGGTGTTTTTT	CASSYSGDLEVFF
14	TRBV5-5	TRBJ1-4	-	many	TGTGCCTCGAGGGGTGGGGCAACTAATGAAAAACTGTTTTTT	CASRGGATNEKLFF
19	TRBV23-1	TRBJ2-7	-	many	TGCGCCAGCAGTCCCACACCATGGGGACCCTGGACAGCCTCCTACGAGCAGTACTTC	CASSPTPWGPWTASYEQYF
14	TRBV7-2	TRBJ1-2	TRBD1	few	TGTGCCAGCAGCGAAACAGGGGGCGACTATGGCTACACCTTC	CASSETGGDYGYTF
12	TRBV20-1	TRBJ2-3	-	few	TGCAGTGCTAGAGGAGAAGTGGATACGCAGTATTTT	CSARGEVDTQYF
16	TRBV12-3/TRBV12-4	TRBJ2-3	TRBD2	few	TGTGCCAGCAGTCCCCGCGGGGGGGGGGCCCAGGATACGCAGTATTTT	CASSPRGGGAQDTQYF
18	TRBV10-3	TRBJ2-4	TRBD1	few	TGTGCCATCAGTGAGTCGCTTACGACAGGGGGCTCAAAAAACATTCAGTACTTC	CAISESLTTGGSKNIQYF